This T cell receptor beta chain was sequenced during a study of control samples from healthy donors and cancer patients. Germline V gives CDR1 LGHNT, CDR2 FRNRAP. This CDR3 comprises 15 residues. V lost 4 bases, J lost 1 base, and 6 bases stayed unmatched. Assay: immunoSEQ multiplex PCR; the TCRdb copy retains only in-frame clones and omits some. The sample has 100,000 to 150,000 clones; about 92% are singletons. Sequencing input: blood. The sequence was obtained from a woman between 50 and 59 years old in good health. The chain has TRBV12-5 and TRBJ1-1; 7 bases fit TRBD1. The CDR3 sequence: CASGSTGTANTEAFF. For the CDR3, the DNA is TGTGCTAGTGGTTCAACCGGGACAGCGAACACTGAAGCTTTCTTT.